This T cell receptor (beta chain) came from a study of T cell responses to AZD1222 COVID-19 vaccine. The CDR3 loop spans 15 amino acids. The junction had 3 bases not matched to a gene; V was cut back by 2 bases and J by 0 bases. Germline V gene sequence: CDR1 MNHEY, CDR2 SVGAGI. Libraries were prepared by immunoSEQ multiplex PCR; TCRdb keeps only in-frame clonotypes and omits some of them. The data hold 90,000 to 110,000 clones, with approximately 90% observed a single time. This clone showed up just once. This TCR was recovered from an adult in good health. The starting material was peripheral blood, obtained on day 0 of AZD1222 vaccination. The chain joins TRBV6-5 to TRBJ2-7; the match to TRBD2 covers 8 bases. In DNA form, the CDR3 reads TGTGCCAGCAGTTACAAGCGGGGGAGCTCCTACGAGCAGTACTTC. Its translation: CASSYKRGSSYEQYF.